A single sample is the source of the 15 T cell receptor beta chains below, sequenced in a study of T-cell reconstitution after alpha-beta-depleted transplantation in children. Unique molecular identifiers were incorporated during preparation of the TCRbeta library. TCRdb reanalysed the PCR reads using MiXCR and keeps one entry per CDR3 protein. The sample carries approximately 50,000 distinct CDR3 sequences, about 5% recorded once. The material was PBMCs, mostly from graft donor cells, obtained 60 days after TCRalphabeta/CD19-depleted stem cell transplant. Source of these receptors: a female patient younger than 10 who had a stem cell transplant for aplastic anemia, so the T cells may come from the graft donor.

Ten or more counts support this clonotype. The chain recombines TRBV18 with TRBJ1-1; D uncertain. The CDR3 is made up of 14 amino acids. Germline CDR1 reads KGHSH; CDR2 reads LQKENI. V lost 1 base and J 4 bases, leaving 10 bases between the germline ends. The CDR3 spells CASSPLGLTTEAFF. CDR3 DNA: TGTGCCAGCTCACCACTGGGTCTCACCACTGAAGCTTTCTTT.

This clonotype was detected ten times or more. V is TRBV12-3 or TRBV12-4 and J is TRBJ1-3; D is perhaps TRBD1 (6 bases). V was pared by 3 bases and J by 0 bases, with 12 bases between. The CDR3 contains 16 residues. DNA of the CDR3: TGTGCCAGCAGTTTTCGGGGGGCCACCTCTGGAAACACCATATATTTT. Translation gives CASSFRGATSGNTIYF.

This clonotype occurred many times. The CDR3 region has the DNA TGCAGTGCTAGAGGGCAGGGTGTTGGCGAGCAGTACTTC. Its protein is CSARGQGVGEQYF. The V gene is TRBV20-1, the J gene TRBJ2-7; possibly TRBD1 for D (5 bases). The CDR3 totals 13 residues. Between the trimmed V and J ends, which lost 1 base and 6 bases, there was a span of 13 bases. The germline V gene encodes CDR1 DFQATT and CDR2 SNEGSKA (reference sequence).

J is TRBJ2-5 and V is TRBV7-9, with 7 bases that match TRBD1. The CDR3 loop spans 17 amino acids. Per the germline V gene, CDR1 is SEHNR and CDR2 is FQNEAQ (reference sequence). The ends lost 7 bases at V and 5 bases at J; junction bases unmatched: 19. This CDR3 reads CASTAGRPRDRRETQYF. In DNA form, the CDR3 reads TGTGCCAGCACCGCCGGACGCCCCCGGGACAGAAGGGAGACCCAGTACTTC.

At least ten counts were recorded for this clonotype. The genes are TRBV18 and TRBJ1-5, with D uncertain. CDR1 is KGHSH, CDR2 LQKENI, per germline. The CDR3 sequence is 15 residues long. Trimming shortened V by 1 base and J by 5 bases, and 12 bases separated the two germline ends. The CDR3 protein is CASSPLGGRDQPQHF. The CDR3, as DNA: TGTGCCAGCTCACCACTCGGAGGGAGGGATCAGCCCCAGCATTTT.

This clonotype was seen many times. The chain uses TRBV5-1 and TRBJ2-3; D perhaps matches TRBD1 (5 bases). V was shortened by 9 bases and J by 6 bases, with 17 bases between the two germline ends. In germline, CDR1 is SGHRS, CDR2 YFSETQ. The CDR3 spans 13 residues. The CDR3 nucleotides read TGCGCCACCCGAGGCCCTGGGGCGGATACGCAGTATTTT. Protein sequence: CATRGPGADTQYF.

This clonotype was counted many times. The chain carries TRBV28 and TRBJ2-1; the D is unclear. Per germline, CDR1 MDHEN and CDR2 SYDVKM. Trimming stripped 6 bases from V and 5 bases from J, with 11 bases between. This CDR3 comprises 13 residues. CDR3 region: CASSPPWDNEQFF. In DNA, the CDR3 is TGTGCCAGCAGCCCTCCTTGGGACAATGAGCAGTTCTTC.

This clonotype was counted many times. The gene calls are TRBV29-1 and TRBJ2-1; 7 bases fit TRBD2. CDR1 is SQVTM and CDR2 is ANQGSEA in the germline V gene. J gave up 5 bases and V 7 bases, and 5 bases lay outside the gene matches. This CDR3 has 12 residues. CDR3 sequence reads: CSAILANNEQFF. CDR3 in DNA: TGCAGCGCCATACTAGCGAACAATGAGCAGTTCTTC.

This CDR3 reads CATSDHGTGGPYNEQFF. The CDR3 DNA sequence: TGTGCCACCAGTGACCATGGGACAGGGGGACCCTACAATGAGCAGTTCTTC. The chain carries TRBV24-1 and TRBJ2-1; 11 bases map to TRBD1. Germline V CDR1 and CDR2: KGHDR, SFDVKD. The CDR3 runs 17 residues. V was pared by 4 bases and J by 2 bases, with 6 bases of the junction left unmatched.

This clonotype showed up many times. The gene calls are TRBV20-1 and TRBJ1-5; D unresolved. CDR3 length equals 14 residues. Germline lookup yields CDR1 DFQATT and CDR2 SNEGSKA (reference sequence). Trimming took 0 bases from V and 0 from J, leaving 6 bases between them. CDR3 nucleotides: TGCAGTGCTAGAGATCAATATAGCAATCAGCCCCAGCATTTT. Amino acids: CSARDQYSNQPQHF.

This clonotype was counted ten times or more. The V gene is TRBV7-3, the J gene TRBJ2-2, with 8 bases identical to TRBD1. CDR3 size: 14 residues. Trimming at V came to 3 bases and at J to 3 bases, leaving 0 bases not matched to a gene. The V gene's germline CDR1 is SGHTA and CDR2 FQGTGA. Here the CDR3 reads CASSLGQDTGELFF. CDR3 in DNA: TGTGCCAGCAGCTTGGGACAGGACACCGGGGAGCTGTTTTTT.

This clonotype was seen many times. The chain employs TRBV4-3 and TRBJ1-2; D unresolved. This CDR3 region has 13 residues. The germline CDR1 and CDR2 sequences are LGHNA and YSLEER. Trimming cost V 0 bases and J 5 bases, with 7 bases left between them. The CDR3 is CASSQDAGYGYTF. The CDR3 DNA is TGCGCCAGCAGCCAAGACGCGGGGTATGGCTACACCTTC.

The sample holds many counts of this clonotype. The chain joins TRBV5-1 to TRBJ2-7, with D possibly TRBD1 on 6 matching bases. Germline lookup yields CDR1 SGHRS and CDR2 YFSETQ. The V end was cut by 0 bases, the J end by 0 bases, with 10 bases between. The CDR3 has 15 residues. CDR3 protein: CASSLGRTASYEQYF. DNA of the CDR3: TGCGCCAGCAGCTTGGGCAGGACAGCCTCCTACGAGCAGTACTTC.

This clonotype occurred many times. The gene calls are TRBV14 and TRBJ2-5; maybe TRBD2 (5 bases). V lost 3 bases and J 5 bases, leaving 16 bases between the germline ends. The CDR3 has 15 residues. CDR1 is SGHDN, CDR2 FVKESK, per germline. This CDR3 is CASSQRASGGETQYF. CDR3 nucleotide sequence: TGTGCCAGCAGCCAGAGAGCCTCCGGCGGGGAGACCCAGTACTTC.

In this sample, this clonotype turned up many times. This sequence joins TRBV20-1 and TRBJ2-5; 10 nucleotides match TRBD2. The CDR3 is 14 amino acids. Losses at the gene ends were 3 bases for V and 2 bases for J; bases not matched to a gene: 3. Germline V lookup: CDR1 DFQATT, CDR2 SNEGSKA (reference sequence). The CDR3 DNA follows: TGCAGTGCTAGTGGTAGCGGGAGGCAAGAGACCCAGTACTTC. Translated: CSASGSGRQETQYF.